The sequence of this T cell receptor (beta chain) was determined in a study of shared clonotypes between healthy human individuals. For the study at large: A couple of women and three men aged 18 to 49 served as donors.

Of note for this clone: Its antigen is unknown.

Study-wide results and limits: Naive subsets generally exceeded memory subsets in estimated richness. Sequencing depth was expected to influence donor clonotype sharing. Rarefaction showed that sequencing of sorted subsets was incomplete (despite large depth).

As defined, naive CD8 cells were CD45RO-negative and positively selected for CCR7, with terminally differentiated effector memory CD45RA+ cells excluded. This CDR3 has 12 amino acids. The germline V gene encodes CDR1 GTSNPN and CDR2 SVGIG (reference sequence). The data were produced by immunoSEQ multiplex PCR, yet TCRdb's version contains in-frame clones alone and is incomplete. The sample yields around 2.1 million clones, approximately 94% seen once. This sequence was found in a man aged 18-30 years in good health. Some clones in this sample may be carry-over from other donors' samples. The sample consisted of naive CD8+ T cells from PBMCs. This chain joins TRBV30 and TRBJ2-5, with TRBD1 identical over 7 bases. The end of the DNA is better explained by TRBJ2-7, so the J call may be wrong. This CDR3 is CAFHRGTYEQYF. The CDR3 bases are TGTGCCTTTCACAGGGGAACCTACGAGCAGTACTTC.